The 6 T cell receptor beta chains below come from one sample, sequenced in a study of blood T cell repertoires in COVID-19. Clones were sequenced by immunoSEQ multiplex PCR, and TCRdb holds only the in-frame ones, with some missing. The sample records roughly 80,000 clones, roughly 85% being singletons. The specimen sequenced was peripheral blood. Receptors were obtained from a woman of 80 years or more with active or convalescent COVID-19.

This clone appeared a few times. V usage is TRBV29-1 and J usage is TRBJ1-2; D remains unclear. V dropped 4 bases and J dropped 8 bases, with 11 bases sitting between them. Germline V gene data show CDR1 as SQVTM and CDR2 as ANQGSEA. The CDR3 length is 11 residues. CDR3 in amino acids: CSVAPFYGYTF. In DNA form, the CDR3 reads TGCAGCGTTGCGCCATTCTACGGCTACACCTTC.

This sequence joins TRBV15 and TRBJ2-7, with 10 bases matching TRBD2. CDR1 and CDR2 (germline): LNHNV, YYDKDF (reference sequence). V gave up 1 base and J gave up 4 bases; unmatched junction bases: 4. CDR3 length: 15 residues. The CDR3 sequence: CATSRASGRGYEQYF. CDR3 DNA sequence: TGTGCCACCAGCAGAGCCAGCGGGAGGGGGTACGAGCAGTACTTC.

The chain employs TRBV10-3 and TRBJ2-5; 8 bases are shared with TRBD2. The V segment lost 6 bases and the J segment 5 bases; nucleotides outside the gene matches: 11. This CDR3 has 15 residues. Looked up from germline, CDR1 is ENHRY and CDR2 is SYGVKD. The CDR3 DNA is TGTGCCATCAGCGCACCGGGACTAGGGCCGGAGACCCAGTACTTC. Translation: CAISAPGLGPETQYF.

The chain employs TRBV5-5 and TRBJ2-3; 9 nucleotides agree with TRBD1. After removal of 4 bases from V and 4 bases from J, the junction contained 10 bases not matched to a gene. This CDR3 contains 16 residues. Germline V lookup: CDR1 SGHKS, CDR2 YYEKEE (reference sequence). CDR3 loop: CASSQTGTGIPDTQYF. The CDR3 DNA reads as TGTGCCAGCAGCCAGACCGGGACAGGGATCCCAGATACGCAGTATTTT.

This chain joins TRBV7-2 and TRBJ2-5; 13 nucleotides match TRBD2. The CDR3 is 15 residues long. In germline, CDR1 is SGHTA, CDR2 FQGNSA. V was clipped by 5 bases and J by 7 bases; unmatched bases: 7. This CDR3 is CASSLTSGGRATQYF. CDR3 bases: TGTGCCAGCAGCCTGACTAGCGGGGGGCGGGCGACCCAGTACTTC.

The chain links TRBV18 to TRBJ2-3, with 10 nucleotides matching TRBD1. Germline CDR1 is KGHSH and CDR2 is LQKENI. The CDR3 contains 15 residues. With 3 bases clipped from V and 4 bases from J, the junction kept 4 bases outside the gene matches. The CDR3 nucleotides read TGTGCCAGCTCACCGCGACAGGGGGCCCCAGATACGCAGTATTTT. Its translation: CASSPRQGAPDTQYF. The variable domain in full, completed from reference TRBV18 and TRBJ2-3, reads NAGVMQNPRHLVRRRGQEARLRCSPMKGHSHVYWYRQLPEEGLKFMVYLQKENIIDESGMPKERFSAEFPKEGPSILRIQQVVRGDSAAYFCASSPRQGAPDTQYFGPGTRLTVL.